This is a list of T cell receptor beta chains from one sample in a study of T cells in Graves' hyperthyroidism and ophthalmopathy. One entry per CDR3 protein, called by TCRdb with MiXCR from the multiplex PCR reads. In the table there are 500,000 to 750,000 distinct CDR3 sequences, about 14% of which are singletons. Sequenced input: blood. These receptors were collected from a woman between 18 and 29 years old with Graves' ophthalmopathy. The CDR3 runs from the conserved cysteine through the conserved F or W. The D gene is left open where the match is weak. Rows give clone size only sometimes, using once, few, many, or a class for an expanded clone.

D,V,size,J,CDR3,DNA
NA,TRBV18,many,TRBJ2-3,CASSLTERRVDTQYF,TGTGCCAGCTCACTCACAGAGCGTAGGGTTGATACGCAGTATTTT
NA,TRBV20-1,many,TRBJ2-3,CSARGGGTTDTQYF,TGCAGTGCTAGGGGGGGAGGAACCACAGATACGCAGTATTTT
NA,TRBV7-9,NA,TRBJ1-1,CASSLNRRAFF,TGTGCCAGCAGCTTGAACCGGAGGGCTTTCTTT
TRBD1,TRBV6-2/TRBV6-3,many,TRBJ1-1,CASSPYRGYEAFF,TGTGCCAGCAGTCCCTACAGGGGTTATGAAGCTTTCTTT
NA,TRBV7-8,NA,TRBJ2-7,CASSSLGGVSSYEQYF,TGTGCCAGCAGCTCCCTTGGCGGAGTTAGCTCCTACGAGCAGTACTTC
NA,TRBV4-1,NA,TRBJ2-7,CASSPGPRRPRLEQYF,TGCGCCAGCAGCCCCGGGCCCCGGAGACCTCGCCTCGAGCAGTACTTC
NA,TRBV5-4,NA,TRBJ2-1,CASSLPLGEQFF,TGTGCCAGCAGCTTGCCGCTGGGTGAGCAGTTCTTC
TRBD1,TRBV27,NA,TRBJ1-2,CASSLTVGTASYGYTF,TGTGCCAGCAGTTTAACCGTCGGGACAGCGAGCTATGGCTACACCTTC
TRBD2,TRBV5-6,NA,TRBJ2-1,CASSWTVIGGSSYNEQFF,TGTGCCAGCAGCTGGACCGTTATCGGCGGGAGCTCCTACAATGAGCAGTTCTTC
NA,TRBV28,many,TRBJ2-7,CASSGWNEQYF,TGTGCCAGCAGTGGTTGGAACGAGCAGTACTTC
TRBD1,TRBV29-1,many,TRBJ1-2,CSVEDHGGGPANYGYTF,TGCAGCGTTGAAGATCACGGAGGGGGCCCAGCTAACTATGGCTACACCTTC
NA,TRBV10-3,many,TRBJ1-1,CAISPLNTEAFF,TGTGCCATCAGCCCCTTGAACACTGAAGCTTTCTTT
NA,TRBV18,NA,TRBJ1-3,CASSQGTDPYSGNTIYF,TGTGCCAGCTCACAGGGGACGGACCCCTACTCTGGAAACACCATATATTTT
NA,TRBV7-9,few,TRBJ2-2,CASSFGGPSGELFF,TGTGCCAGCAGCTTCGGGGGGCCCTCCGGGGAGCTGTTTTTT
TRBD2,TRBV2,many,TRBJ2-3,CATIRRLAGVTDTQYF,TGTGCCACGATCAGGCGACTAGCGGGGGTCACAGATACGCAGTATTTT
NA,TRBV28,many,TRBJ2-2,CASSLFLRVRVTGPTNTGELFF,TGTGCCAGCAGTTTATTCCTGAGGGTCCGCGTAACAGGGCCCACGAACACCGGGGAGCTGTTTTTT
NA,TRBV20-1,few,TRBJ1-6,CSARGGRVKSPLHF,TGCAGTGCTAGGGGGGGCAGGGTAAAGTCACCCCTCCACTTT
NA,TRBV19,few,TRBJ2-6,CASNWVGSGANVLTF,TGTGCCAGTAATTGGGTCGGCTCTGGGGCCAACGTCCTGACTTTC
NA,TRBV30,NA,TRBJ2-7,CAWSNEQYF,TGTGCCTGGAGTAACGAGCAGTACTTC
NA,TRBV6-9,few,TRBJ2-2,CASSYVQISNTGELFF,TGTGCCAGCAGTTATGTTCAGATATCTAACACCGGGGAGCTGTTTTTT
NA,TRBV3-1,many,TRBJ1-6,CASSQDGPSPLHF,TGTGCCAGCAGCCAAGATGGCCCTTCACCCCTCCACTTT
TRBD1,TRBV25-1,few,TRBJ2-7,CASSEFGQVPYEQYF,TGTGCCAGCAGTGAATTCGGACAGGTCCCCTACGAGCAGTACTTC
NA,TRBV4-1,few,TRBJ2-3,CASSQMLLLRADTQYF,TGCGCCAGCAGCCAAATGCTCTTACTCCGCGCAGATACGCAGTATTTT
NA,TRBV20-1,many,TRBJ2-7,CSAREGESGTYEQYF,TGCAGTGCTAGAGAGGGGGAGAGTGGTACTTACGAGCAGTACTTC
NA,TRBV20-1,NA,TRBJ1-4,CSARGEGTESGEKLFF,TGCAGTGCTAGAGGGGAAGGGACCGAATCAGGGGAAAAACTGTTTTTT
NA,TRBV20-1,many,TRBJ2-5,CSGVGGWRETQYF,TGCAGTGGGGTAGGAGGGTGGAGGGAGACCCAGTACTTC
NA,TRBV7-3,many,TRBJ2-1,CASSLMGGSYNEQFF,TGTGCCAGCAGCTTAATGGGGGGATCCTACAATGAGCAGTTCTTC
TRBD1,TRBV28,many,TRBJ1-1,CASRLYHRGNTEAFF,TGTGCCAGCAGGCTTTACCACAGGGGTAACACTGAAGCTTTCTTT
NA,TRBV3-1,many,TRBJ2-2,CASSRDSTRTTGELFF,TGTGCCAGCAGCCGGGATTCCACGCGGACCACCGGGGAGCTGTTTTTT
NA,TRBV19,NA,TRBJ1-1,CASTAIVGGLTEAFF,TGTGCCAGTACCGCGATTGTGGGGGGCTTAACTGAAGCTTTCTTT
TRBD2,TRBV28,many,TRBJ2-7,CASSSRTSRRYEQYF,TGTGCCAGCAGTTCCCGGACTAGCCGGCGGTACGAGCAGTACTTC
NA,TRBV11-2,NA,TRBJ1-1,CASRGTTNTEAFF,TGTGCCAGCAGGGGGACAACGAACACTGAAGCTTTCTTT
NA,TRBV5-1,NA,TRBJ2-3,CASSLARGYTDTQYF,TGCGCCAGCAGCTTGGCCAGAGGCTACACAGATACGCAGTATTTT
TRBD1,TRBV12-3/TRBV12-4,many,TRBJ1-5,CASRGDRRYQPQHF,TGTGCCAGCAGGGGGGACAGGAGGTATCAGCCCCAGCATTTT
NA,TRBV29-1,many,TRBJ1-1,CSGIQGYTEAFF,TGCAGCGGGATACAGGGATACACTGAAGCTTTCTTT
TRBD2,TRBV9,NA,TRBJ2-7,CASSVGLAGGWEQYF,TGTGCCAGCAGCGTAGGACTAGCGGGAGGATGGGAGCAGTACTTC
NA,TRBV3-1,NA,TRBJ1-6,CASSQVESSYNSPLHF,TGTGCCAGCAGCCAAGTGGAGAGCTCCTATAATTCACCCCTCCACTTT
TRBD2,TRBV11-1,many,TRBJ2-5,CASSLGAGYPTIGTQYF,TGTGCCAGCAGCTTAGGAGCGGGATACCCCACTATAGGGACCCAGTACTTC
TRBD1,TRBV7-2,NA,TRBJ1-3,CASSLALGQGNTIYF,TGTGCCAGCAGCTTAGCCCTGGGACAGGGAAACACCATATATTTT
TRBD2,TRBV5-1,many,TRBJ2-7,CASMVLAGGFYEQYF,TGCGCCAGCATGGTACTAGCGGGAGGATTCTACGAGCAGTACTTC
TRBD1,TRBV27,few,TRBJ2-4,CASSQTGEINIQYF,TGTGCCAGCAGTCAGACAGGGGAAATAAACATTCAGTACTTC